This T cell receptor (beta chain) was retrieved from a study of vaccination and CD4 T cells after COVID-19. Study context: The cells in question were stimulated using overlapping spike peptides derived from SARS-CoV-2, HCoV-NL63, HCoV-OC43 and HCoV-229E.

As concerns this clonotype: Antigen: not known.

Once obtained from cultured CD4+ T cells, the DNA was sequenced using the Oncomine TCR Beta short-read assay. TCRdb analysed the PCR reads with MiXCR anew, one entry per CDR3 protein. This sample yields around 17,000 distinct CDR3 sequences, of which 55% are seen a single time; less than 9.5% belongs to the top ten. Treatment here: approximately 9-day PBMC culture with coronavirus spike peptide pools or control peptides (ViraFEST assay). Trimming shortened V by 5 bases and J by 5 bases, and 12 bases separated the two germline ends. Germline V lookup: CDR1 MNHEY, CDR2 SMNVEV (reference sequence). The CDR3 is 13 amino acids.

The receptor comes from a human donor who had recovered from COVID-19. The gene calls are TRBV27 and TRBJ1-2; D unclear. Material for sequencing was CD4+ T cells from blood, cultured in vitro. CDR3 residues: CASSQNWGYGYTF. The DNA for the CDR3 is TGTGCCAGCAGTCAAAACTGGGGATATGGCTACACCTTC.